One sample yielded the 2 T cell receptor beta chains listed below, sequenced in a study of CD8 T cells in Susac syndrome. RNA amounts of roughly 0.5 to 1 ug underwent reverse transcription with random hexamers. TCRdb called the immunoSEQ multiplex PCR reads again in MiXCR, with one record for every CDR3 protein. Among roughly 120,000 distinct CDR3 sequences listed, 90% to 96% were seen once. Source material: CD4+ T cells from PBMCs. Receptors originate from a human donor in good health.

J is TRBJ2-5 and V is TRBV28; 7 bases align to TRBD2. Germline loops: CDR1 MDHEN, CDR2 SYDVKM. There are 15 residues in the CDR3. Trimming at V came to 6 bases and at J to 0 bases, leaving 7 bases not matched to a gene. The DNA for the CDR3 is TGTGCCAGCAGCGTACTAAGCGGGAACCAAGAGACCCAGTACTTC. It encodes CASSVLSGNQETQYF.

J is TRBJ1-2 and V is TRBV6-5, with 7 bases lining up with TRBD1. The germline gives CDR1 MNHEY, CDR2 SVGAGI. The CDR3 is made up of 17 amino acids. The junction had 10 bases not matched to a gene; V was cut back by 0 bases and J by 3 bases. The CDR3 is CASSYSRGQSGDYGYTF. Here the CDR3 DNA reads TGTGCCAGCAGTTACTCGAGGGGGCAATCAGGGGACTATGGCTACACCTTC.